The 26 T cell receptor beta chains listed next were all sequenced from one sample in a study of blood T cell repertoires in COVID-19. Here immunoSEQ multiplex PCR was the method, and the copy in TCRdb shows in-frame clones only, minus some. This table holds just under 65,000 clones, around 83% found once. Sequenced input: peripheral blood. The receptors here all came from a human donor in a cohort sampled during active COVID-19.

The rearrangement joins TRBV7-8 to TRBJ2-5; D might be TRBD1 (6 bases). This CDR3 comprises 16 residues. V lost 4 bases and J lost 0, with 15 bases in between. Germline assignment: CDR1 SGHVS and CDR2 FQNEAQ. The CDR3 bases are TGTGCCAGCAGCTCCCACCACGGGACAAACCAAGAGACCCAGTACTTC. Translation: CASSSHHGTNQETQYF.

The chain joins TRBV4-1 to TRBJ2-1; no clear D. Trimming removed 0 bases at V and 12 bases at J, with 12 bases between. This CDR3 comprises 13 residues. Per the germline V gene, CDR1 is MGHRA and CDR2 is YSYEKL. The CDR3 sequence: CASSQDYGPRQFF. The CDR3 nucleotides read TGCGCCAGCAGCCAAGATTACGGTCCGAGGCAGTTCTTC.

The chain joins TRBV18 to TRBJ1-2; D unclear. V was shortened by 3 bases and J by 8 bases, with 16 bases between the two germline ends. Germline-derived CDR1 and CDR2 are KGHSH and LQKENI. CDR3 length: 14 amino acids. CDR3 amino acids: CASSPTGSLDGYTF. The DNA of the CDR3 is TGTGCCAGCTCACCGACTGGGTCGCTTGACGGCTACACCTTC.

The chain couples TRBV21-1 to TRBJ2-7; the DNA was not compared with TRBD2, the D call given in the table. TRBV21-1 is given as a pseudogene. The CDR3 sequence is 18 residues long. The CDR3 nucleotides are TGTGCCAGCAGCAACACCCCGGAGGGACTAGCCTACGGCTACGAGCAGTACTTC. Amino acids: CASSNTPEGLAYGYEQYF.

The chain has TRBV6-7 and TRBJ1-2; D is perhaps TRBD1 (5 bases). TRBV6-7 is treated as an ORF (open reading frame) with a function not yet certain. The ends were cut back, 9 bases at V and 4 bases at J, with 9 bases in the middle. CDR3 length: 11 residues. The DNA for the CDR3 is TGTGCCAGGGTAGACAGCTATGGCTACACCTTC. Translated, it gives CARVDSYGYTF.

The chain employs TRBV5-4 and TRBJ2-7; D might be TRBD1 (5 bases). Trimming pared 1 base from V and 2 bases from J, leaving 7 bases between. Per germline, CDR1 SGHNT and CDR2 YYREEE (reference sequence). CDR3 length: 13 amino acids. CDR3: CASSLTGTYEQYF. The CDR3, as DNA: TGTGCCAGCAGCTTGACAGGAACCTACGAGCAGTACTTC. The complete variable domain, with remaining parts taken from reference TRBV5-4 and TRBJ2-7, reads ETGVTQSPTHLIKTRGQQVTLRCSSQSGHNTVSWYQQALGQGPQFIFQYYREEENGRGNFPPRFSGLQFPNYSSELNVNALELDDSALYLCASSLTGTYEQYFGPGTRLTVT.

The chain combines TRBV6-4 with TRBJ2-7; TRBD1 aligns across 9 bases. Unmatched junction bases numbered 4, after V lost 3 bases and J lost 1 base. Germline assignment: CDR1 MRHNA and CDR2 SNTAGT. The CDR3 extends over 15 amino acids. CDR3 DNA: TGTGCCAGCAGTGAACTAGGGACAGGGTCCTACGAGCAGTACTTC. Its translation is CASSELGTGSYEQYF.

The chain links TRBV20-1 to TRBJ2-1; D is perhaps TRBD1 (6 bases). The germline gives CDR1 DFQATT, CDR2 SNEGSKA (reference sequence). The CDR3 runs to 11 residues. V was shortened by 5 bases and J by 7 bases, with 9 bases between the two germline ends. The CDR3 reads CSAHRVNEQFF. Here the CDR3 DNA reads TGCAGTGCTCACAGGGTAAATGAGCAGTTCTTC.

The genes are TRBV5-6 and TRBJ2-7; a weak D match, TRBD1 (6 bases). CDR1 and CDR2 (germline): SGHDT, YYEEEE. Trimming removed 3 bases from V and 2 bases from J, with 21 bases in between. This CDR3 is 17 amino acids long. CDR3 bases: TGTGCCAGCAGCTATGACAGGTACAACCTTCATGCCTACGAGCAGTACTTC. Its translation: CASSYDRYNLHAYEQYF.

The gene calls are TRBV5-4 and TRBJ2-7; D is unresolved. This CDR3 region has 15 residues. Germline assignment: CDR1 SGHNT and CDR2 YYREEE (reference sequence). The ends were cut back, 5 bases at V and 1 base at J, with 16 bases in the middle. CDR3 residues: CASSPEAESSYEQYF. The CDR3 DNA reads TGTGCCAGCAGTCCTGAGGCAGAGTCTTCCTACGAGCAGTACTTC.

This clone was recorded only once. The CDR3 DNA sequence: TGTGCCACCAGTGATTCCACGGACAGGAACTCCTACGAGCAGTACTTC. It is translated as CATSDSTDRNSYEQYF. The V and J genes are TRBV24-1 and TRBJ2-7; TRBD1 matches 7 bases. Germline CDR1 KGHDR, CDR2 SFDVKD. Trimming removed 2 bases from V and 0 bases from J; junction bases left unmatched: 6. The CDR3 totals 16 residues.

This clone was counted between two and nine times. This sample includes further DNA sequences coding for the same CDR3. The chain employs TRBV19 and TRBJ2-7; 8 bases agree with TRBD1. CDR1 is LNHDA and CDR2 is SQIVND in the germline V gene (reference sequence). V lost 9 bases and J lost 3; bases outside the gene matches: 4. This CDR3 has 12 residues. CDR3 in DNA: TGTGCCAGCTCAGACAGGGGCTACGAGCAGTACTTC. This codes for CASSDRGYEQYF.

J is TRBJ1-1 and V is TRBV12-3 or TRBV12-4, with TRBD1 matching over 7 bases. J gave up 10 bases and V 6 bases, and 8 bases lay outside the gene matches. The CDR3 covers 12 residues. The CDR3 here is CASRTGAGVAFF. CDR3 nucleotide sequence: TGTGCCAGCAGAACAGGGGCTGGTGTAGCTTTCTTT.

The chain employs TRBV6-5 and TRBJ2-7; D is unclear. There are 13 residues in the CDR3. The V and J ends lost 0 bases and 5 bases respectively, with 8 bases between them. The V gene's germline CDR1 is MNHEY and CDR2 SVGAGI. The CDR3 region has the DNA TGTGCCAGCAGTTACTCTTCCCGCGACGAGCAGTACTTC. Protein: CASSYSSRDEQYF.

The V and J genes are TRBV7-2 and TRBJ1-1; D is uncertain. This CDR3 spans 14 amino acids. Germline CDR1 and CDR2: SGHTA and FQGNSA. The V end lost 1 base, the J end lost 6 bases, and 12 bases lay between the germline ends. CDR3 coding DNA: TGTGCCAGCAGCTTAGACAGAAATTGGGCTGAAGCTTTCTTT. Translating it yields CASSLDRNWAEAFF.

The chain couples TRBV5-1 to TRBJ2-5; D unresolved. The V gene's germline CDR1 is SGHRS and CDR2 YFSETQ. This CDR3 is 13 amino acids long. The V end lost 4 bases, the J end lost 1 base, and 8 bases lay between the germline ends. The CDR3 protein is CASSPRTQETQYF. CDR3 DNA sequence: TGCGCCAGCAGCCCTAGAACCCAAGAGACCCAGTACTTC.

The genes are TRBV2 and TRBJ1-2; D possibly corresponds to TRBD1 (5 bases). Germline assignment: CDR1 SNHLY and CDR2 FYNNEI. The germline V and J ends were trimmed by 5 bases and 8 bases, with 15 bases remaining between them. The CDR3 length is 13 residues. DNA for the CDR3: TGTGCCAGCAGTTTCGACAGTCAGGGAGGCTACACCTTC. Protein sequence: CASSFDSQGGYTF.

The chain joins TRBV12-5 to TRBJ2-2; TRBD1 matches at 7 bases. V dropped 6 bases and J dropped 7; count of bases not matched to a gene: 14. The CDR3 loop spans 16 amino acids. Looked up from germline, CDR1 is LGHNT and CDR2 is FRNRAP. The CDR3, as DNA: TGTGCTAGTGGCCTCGCACACAGGGGAAGGGGCGGGGAGCTGTTTTTT. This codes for CASGLAHRGRGGELFF. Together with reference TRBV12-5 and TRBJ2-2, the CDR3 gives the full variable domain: DARVTQTPRHKVTEMGQEVTMRCQPILGHNTVFWYRQTMMQGLELLAYFRNRAPLDDSGMPKDRFSAEMPDATLATLKIQPSEPRDSAVYFCASGLAHRGRGGELFFGEGSRLTVL.

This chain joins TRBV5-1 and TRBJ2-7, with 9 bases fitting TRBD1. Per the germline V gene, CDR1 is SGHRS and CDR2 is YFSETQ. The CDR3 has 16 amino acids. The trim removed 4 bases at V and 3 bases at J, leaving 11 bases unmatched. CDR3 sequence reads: CASSPTAGTGYYEQYF. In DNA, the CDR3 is TGCGCCAGCAGCCCTACGGCCGGGACAGGGTACTACGAGCAGTACTTC.

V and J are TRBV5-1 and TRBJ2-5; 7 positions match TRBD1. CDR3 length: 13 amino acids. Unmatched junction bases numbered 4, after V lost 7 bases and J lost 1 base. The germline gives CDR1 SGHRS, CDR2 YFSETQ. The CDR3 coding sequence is TGCGCCAGCCACAGGGGCGGCCAAGAGACCCAGTACTTC. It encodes CASHRGGQETQYF.

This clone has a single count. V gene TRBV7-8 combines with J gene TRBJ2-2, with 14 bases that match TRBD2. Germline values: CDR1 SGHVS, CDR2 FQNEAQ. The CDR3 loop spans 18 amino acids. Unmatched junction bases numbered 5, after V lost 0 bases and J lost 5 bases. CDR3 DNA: TGTGCCAGCAGCTTAGCCGGGACTAGCGGGGGTCTTACCGGGGAGCTGTTTTTT. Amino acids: CASSLAGTSGGLTGELFF. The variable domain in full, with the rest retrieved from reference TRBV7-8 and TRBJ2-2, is GAGVSQSPRYKVAKRGQDVALRCDPISGHVSLFWYQQALGQGPEFLTYFQNEAQLDKSGLPSDRFFAERPEGSVSTLKIQRTQQEDSAVYLCASSLAGTSGGLTGELFFGEGSRLTVL.

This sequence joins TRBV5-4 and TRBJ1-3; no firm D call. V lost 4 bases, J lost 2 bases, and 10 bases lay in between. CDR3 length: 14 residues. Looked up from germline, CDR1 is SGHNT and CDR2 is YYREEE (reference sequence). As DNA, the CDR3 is TGTGCCAGCAGCCCCGACATTACTGGAAACACCATATATTTT. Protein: CASSPDITGNTIYF.

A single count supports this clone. CDR3 nucleotide sequence: TGTGCCAGCAGCTTTCAAGCGGGAGCCTACGAGCAGTACTTC. It codes for CASSFQAGAYEQYF. The chain has TRBV7-9 and TRBJ2-7; 8 nucleotides match TRBD2. This CDR3 has 14 residues. CDR1 is SEHNR and CDR2 is FQNEAQ in the germline V gene (reference sequence). V trimming: 3 bases; J trimming: 2 bases; junction bases outside the gene matches: 3.

The CDR3 DNA reads TGTGCCAGCAGCAAAAGTTCCAGGGACTATGGCTACACCTTC. The encoded protein is CASSKSSRDYGYTF. The genes are TRBV5-5 and TRBJ1-2, with D tentatively TRBD1 (5 bases). V lost 4 bases to trimming and J lost 3 bases, with 13 bases between them. The CDR3 sequence is 14 residues long. Germline V lookup: CDR1 SGHKS, CDR2 YYEKEE (reference sequence).

DNA of the CDR3: TGTGCCACCAGTGATTCCCGGACAGGATCCTCCTACAATGAGCAGTTCTTC. Protein: CATSDSRTGSSYNEQFF. The rearrangement joins TRBV24-1 to TRBJ2-1, with 7 positions matching TRBD1. The length of the CDR3 is 17 residues. The junction had 6 bases not matched to a gene; V was cut back by 2 bases and J by 0 bases. Germline-derived CDR1 and CDR2 are KGHDR and SFDVKD.

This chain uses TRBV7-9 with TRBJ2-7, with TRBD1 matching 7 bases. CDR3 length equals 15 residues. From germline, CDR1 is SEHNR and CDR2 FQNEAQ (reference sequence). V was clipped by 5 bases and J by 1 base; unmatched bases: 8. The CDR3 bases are TGTGCCAGCAGCCGCACAGGGGCTAAATCCTACGAGCAGTACTTC. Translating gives CASSRTGAKSYEQYF.